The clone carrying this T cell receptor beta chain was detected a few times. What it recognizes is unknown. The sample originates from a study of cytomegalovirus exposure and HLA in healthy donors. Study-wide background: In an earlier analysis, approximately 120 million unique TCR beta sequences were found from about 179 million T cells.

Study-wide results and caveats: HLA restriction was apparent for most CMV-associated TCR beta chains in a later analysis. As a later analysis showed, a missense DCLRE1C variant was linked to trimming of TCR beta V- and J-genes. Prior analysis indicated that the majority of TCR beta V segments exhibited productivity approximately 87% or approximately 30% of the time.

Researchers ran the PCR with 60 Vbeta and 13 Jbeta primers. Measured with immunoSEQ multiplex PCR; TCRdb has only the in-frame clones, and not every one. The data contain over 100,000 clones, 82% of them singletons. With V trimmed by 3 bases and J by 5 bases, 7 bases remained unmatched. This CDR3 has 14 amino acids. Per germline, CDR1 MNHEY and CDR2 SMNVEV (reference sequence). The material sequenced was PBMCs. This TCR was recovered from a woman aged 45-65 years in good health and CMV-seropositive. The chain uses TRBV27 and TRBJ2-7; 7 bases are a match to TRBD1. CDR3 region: CASSFQGEANEQYF. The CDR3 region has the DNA TGTGCCAGCAGTTTCCAGGGGGAAGCAAACGAGCAGTACTTC.